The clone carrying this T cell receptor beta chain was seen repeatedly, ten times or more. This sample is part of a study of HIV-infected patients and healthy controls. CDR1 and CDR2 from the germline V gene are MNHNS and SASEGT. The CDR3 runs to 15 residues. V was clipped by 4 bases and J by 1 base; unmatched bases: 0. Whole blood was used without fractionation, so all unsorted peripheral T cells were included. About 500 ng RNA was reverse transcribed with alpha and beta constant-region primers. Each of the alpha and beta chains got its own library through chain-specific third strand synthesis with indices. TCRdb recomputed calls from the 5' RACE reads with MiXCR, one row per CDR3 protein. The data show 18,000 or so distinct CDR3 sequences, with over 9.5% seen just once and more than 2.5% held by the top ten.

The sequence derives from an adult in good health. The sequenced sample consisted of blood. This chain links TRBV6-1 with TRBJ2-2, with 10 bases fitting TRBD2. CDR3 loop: CASSGLAGNTGELFF. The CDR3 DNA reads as TGTGCCAGCAGTGGACTAGCGGGGAACACCGGGGAGCTGTTTTTT.